Listed below are T cell receptor beta chains from one sample, sequenced in a study of T-cell reconstitution after alpha-beta-depleted transplantation in children. TCRdb fed the PCR reads into MiXCR, producing one record per CDR3 protein. The repertoire has a few hundred thousand distinct CDR3 sequences, about a quarter of them found once; the top ten carry 30% to 45%. This sample comprised PBMCs, obtained before TCRalphabeta/CD19-depleted stem cell transplant. These receptors all stem from a boy under two years old with Wiskott-Aldrich syndrome, due to receive a stem cell transplant. CDR3s include the opening cysteine and the closing phenylalanine or tryptophan. Each record gives: J gene, D gene, V gene, clone size, CDR3 DNA, CDR3 protein. D genes are given only for firm matches. Size is stated for part of the rows, as once, few or many counts, or as a class when the clone is expanded.

j_gene: TRBJ2-1
d_gene: TRBD2
v_gene: TRBV5-6
abundance: few
CDR3nt: TGTGCCAGCAGCTTGGTGACTAGCGGTCACAATGAGCAGTTCTTC
CDR3aa: CASSLVTSGHNEQFF

j_gene: TRBJ2-7
d_gene: .
v_gene: TRBV7-9
abundance: .
CDR3nt: TGTGCCAGCAGCTACGGGACGGCCACCTACGAGCAGTACTTC
CDR3aa: CASSYGTATYEQYF

j_gene: TRBJ2-5
d_gene: TRBD1
v_gene: TRBV5-1
abundance: once
CDR3nt: TGCGCCAGCAGCTTGGGGTTCCTGGGACAGCAAGAGACCCAGTACTTC
CDR3aa: CASSLGFLGQQETQYF

j_gene: TRBJ1-2
d_gene: .
v_gene: TRBV5-1
abundance: .
CDR3nt: TGCGCCAGCAGCTTGGGAAGTAAAGGGGATGGCTACACCTTC
CDR3aa: CASSLGSKGDGYTF

j_gene: TRBJ2-1
d_gene: TRBD1
v_gene: TRBV6-1
abundance: .
CDR3nt: TGTGCCAGCAGGACTCTCTTGGGACAGGGGAGCCATGAGCAGTTCTTC
CDR3aa: CASRTLLGQGSHEQFF

j_gene: TRBJ2-1
d_gene: TRBD2
v_gene: TRBV9
abundance: .
CDR3nt: TGTGCCAGCAGTGCCGGGACTAGCGGGAGGGCCACCCTAAACGGCGGTGAGCAGTTCTTC
CDR3aa: CASSAGTSGRATLNGGEQFF

j_gene: TRBJ2-3
d_gene: TRBD2
v_gene: TRBV11-2
abundance: .
CDR3nt: TGTGCCAGCAGCCCCCTAGCCCTTAGCGGGAGGCCAGATACGCAGTATTTT
CDR3aa: CASSPLALSGRPDTQYF

j_gene: TRBJ2-1
d_gene: TRBD2
v_gene: TRBV15
abundance: .
CDR3nt: TGTGCCACCAGCAGAGATGGGGGACTAGCGGGGCTGAGCTCCTACAATGAGCAGTTCTTC
CDR3aa: CATSRDGGLAGLSSYNEQFF

j_gene: TRBJ1-1
d_gene: .
v_gene: TRBV19
abundance: .
CDR3nt: TGTGCCAGTAGTGTGTCAGGACGGTTGAACACTGAAGCTTTCTTT
CDR3aa: CASSVSGRLNTEAFF

j_gene: TRBJ2-2
d_gene: TRBD1
v_gene: TRBV5-1
abundance: .
CDR3nt: TGCGCCAGCAGCTTGTTAGGGGACAGGGCCTACAAGAACACCGGGGAGCTGTTTTTT
CDR3aa: CASSLLGDRAYKNTGELFF

j_gene: TRBJ2-1
d_gene: TRBD2
v_gene: TRBV5-1
abundance: .
CDR3nt: TGCGCCAGCAGCTTGGATTGGGACTATTTAGCGGGAATCTACAATGAGCAGTTCTTC
CDR3aa: CASSLDWDYLAGIYNEQFF

j_gene: TRBJ2-3
d_gene: TRBD2
v_gene: TRBV7-8
abundance: .
CDR3nt: TGTGCCAGCAGCTTAGTGGCGGGAGGTTTTACAGATACGCAGTATTTT
CDR3aa: CASSLVAGGFTDTQYF

j_gene: TRBJ2-3
d_gene: .
v_gene: TRBV11-2
abundance: .
CDR3nt: TGTGCCAGCAGCTTAAGACGGGGGTCAGATACGCAGTATTTT
CDR3aa: CASSLRRGSDTQYF

j_gene: TRBJ2-1
d_gene: TRBD2
v_gene: TRBV9
abundance: few
CDR3nt: TGTGCCAGCAGCGCGAGGACTAGCGGGAAGTCCTACAATGAGCAGTTCTTC
CDR3aa: CASSARTSGKSYNEQFF

j_gene: TRBJ2-2
d_gene: TRBD2
v_gene: TRBV6-1
abundance: few
CDR3nt: TGTGCCAGCAGTCGGGGGGGACTAGCGGGAGGAAGGGCCGGGGAGCTGTTTTTT
CDR3aa: CASSRGGLAGGRAGELFF

j_gene: TRBJ2-1
d_gene: .
v_gene: TRBV7-2
abundance: few
CDR3nt: TGTGCCAGCAGCTCACTTAGGACCATTGGTGAGCAGTTCTTC
CDR3aa: CASSSLRTIGEQFF

j_gene: TRBJ1-4
d_gene: .
v_gene: TRBV10-3
abundance: .
CDR3nt: TGTGCCATCAGTGAGCAAGGGAATGAAAAACTGTTTTTT
CDR3aa: CAISEQGNEKLFF

j_gene: TRBJ2-2
d_gene: .
v_gene: TRBV4-1
abundance: .
CDR3nt: TGCGCCAGCAGCTTTACAGGTTACACCGGGGAGCTGTTTTTT
CDR3aa: CASSFTGYTGELFF

j_gene: TRBJ1-2
d_gene: TRBD1
v_gene: TRBV10-3
abundance: .
CDR3nt: TGTGTCATCAGTCAGGACAGGGACTATGGCTACACCTTC
CDR3aa: CVISQDRDYGYTF

j_gene: TRBJ2-1
d_gene: TRBD2
v_gene: TRBV7-9
abundance: .
CDR3nt: TGTGCCAGCAGCCCTCTAATTGTAGCGGGAATTAATGAGCAGTTCTTC
CDR3aa: CASSPLIVAGINEQFF

j_gene: TRBJ2-3
d_gene: .
v_gene: TRBV5-1
abundance: .
CDR3nt: TGCGCCAGCAGCTTGGGGGTACAGGGATCAGATACGCAGTATTTT
CDR3aa: CASSLGVQGSDTQYF

j_gene: TRBJ2-5
d_gene: TRBD1
v_gene: TRBV5-1
abundance: few
CDR3nt: TGCGCCAGCAGCAAACGAGGGGGCGCCAACCAAGAGACCCAGTACTTC
CDR3aa: CASSKRGGANQETQYF

j_gene: TRBJ2-3
d_gene: .
v_gene: TRBV20-1
abundance: .
CDR3nt: TGCAGTGCTAGTTTCCTAAGCACAGATACGCAGTATTTT
CDR3aa: CSASFLSTDTQYF

j_gene: TRBJ1-3
d_gene: .
v_gene: TRBV4-1
abundance: .
CDR3nt: TGCGCCAGCAGCCAAGCCGGGATGAGAAACACCATATATTTT
CDR3aa: CASSQAGMRNTIYF

j_gene: TRBJ2-1
d_gene: TRBD2
v_gene: TRBV5-1
abundance: .
CDR3nt: TGCGCCAGCGGAGCGGGAGGCATCAATGAGCAGTTCTTC
CDR3aa: CASGAGGINEQFF

j_gene: TRBJ2-7
d_gene: TRBD1
v_gene: TRBV12-3/TRBV12-4
abundance: few
CDR3nt: TGTGCCAGCAGTTTCGGGACAGGGGCAGGCAACGAGCAGTACTTC
CDR3aa: CASSFGTGAGNEQYF

j_gene: TRBJ1-6
d_gene: .
v_gene: TRBV7-6
abundance: .
CDR3nt: TGTGCCAGCAGCATGTGGGCCGGTTTTGATTCACCCCTCCACTTT
CDR3aa: CASSMWAGFDSPLHF

j_gene: TRBJ2-7
d_gene: TRBD2
v_gene: TRBV12-3/TRBV12-4
abundance: .
CDR3nt: TGTGCCAGCAGTTTAGTGGGACTAGCGGGCGGCGAGCAGTACTTC
CDR3aa: CASSLVGLAGGEQYF

j_gene: TRBJ1-4
d_gene: .
v_gene: TRBV20-1
abundance: .
CDR3nt: TGCAGTGCTAGGCGAGGGACCACTAATGAAAAACTGTTTTTT
CDR3aa: CSARRGTTNEKLFF

j_gene: TRBJ2-3
d_gene: .
v_gene: TRBV29-1
abundance: few
CDR3nt: TGCAGCGTTGTGCGGGATACAGATACGCAGTATTTT
CDR3aa: CSVVRDTDTQYF

j_gene: TRBJ2-5
d_gene: TRBD1
v_gene: TRBV28
abundance: .
CDR3nt: TGTGCCAGCAGGGCGACAGGGTACTGGGAGACCCAGTACTTC
CDR3aa: CASRATGYWETQYF

j_gene: TRBJ2-7
d_gene: TRBD1
v_gene: TRBV5-1
abundance: few
CDR3nt: TGCGCCAGCAGCTTGGTGGGGACAGGGAGTGTCTACGAGCAGTACTTC
CDR3aa: CASSLVGTGSVYEQYF

j_gene: TRBJ2-4
d_gene: TRBD2
v_gene: TRBV20-1
abundance: .
CDR3nt: TGCAGTGCTAGTCAGACTAGCGGGAGGGCCGGGGCCAAAAACATTCAGTACTTC
CDR3aa: CSASQTSGRAGAKNIQYF

j_gene: TRBJ2-3
d_gene: TRBD2
v_gene: TRBV7-7
abundance: .
CDR3nt: TGTGCCAGCAGCTTAGAGGCTAGCGGCCCTAGGGATACGCAGTATTTT
CDR3aa: CASSLEASGPRDTQYF

j_gene: TRBJ2-3
d_gene: .
v_gene: TRBV27
abundance: few
CDR3nt: TGTGCCAGCAGTTTATTTGGGGGCCACACAGATACGCAGTATTTT
CDR3aa: CASSLFGGHTDTQYF

j_gene: TRBJ2-2
d_gene: TRBD1
v_gene: TRBV29-1
abundance: .
CDR3nt: TGCAGCGTTGTAGGACAGGGGTTAGACACCGGGGAGCTGTTTTTT
CDR3aa: CSVVGQGLDTGELFF

j_gene: TRBJ2-7
d_gene: .
v_gene: TRBV5-5
abundance: .
CDR3nt: TGTGCCAGCAGCCCGACTCAATTGAAAAACGAGCAGTACTTC
CDR3aa: CASSPTQLKNEQYF

j_gene: TRBJ2-7
d_gene: TRBD2
v_gene: TRBV5-1
abundance: .
CDR3nt: TGCGCCAGCAGCTCCCCACTCCTAGCGGGAGGGCCCTACGAGCAGTACTTC
CDR3aa: CASSSPLLAGGPYEQYF